The present entry profiles one T cell receptor (beta chain) with its context. This clonotype was counted only a few times. Its antigen is unknown. The record has no base qualities; no much larger clone is one base away. Set within a cohort of healthcare workers in London, UK, this nested case-control study involved weekly PCR testing of nasopharyngeal swabs along with blood sampling. Healthcare workers were recruited between 23 and 31 March 2020, during the week of the UK lockdown, and were followed weekly for up to roughly 16 weeks. Library preparation was by 5' RACE. Sequencing used a NextSeq 500. The TCR library protocol attached unique molecular identifiers to individual cDNA molecules to correct for sequencing error and PCR bias. Both TCR alpha and beta chains were sequenced, and tight co-correlation was observed between alpha and beta sequence abundances in each sample. The authors' pipeline ran thus. V gene, J gene and CDR3 annotation of TCR sequences was performed with Decombinator V4. TCRs were defined as expanded if a significant change between any two time points was detected under a Poisson model with p below 0.0001. TCR abundances were normalised to the total number of TCRs sequenced in each sample and reported as counts per million. TRAV1-2 paired with TRAJ12, TRAJ20 or TRAJ33 defined MAIT TCRs, while TRAV10 paired with TRAJ18 defined iNKT TCRs. VDJdb, accessed 1 November 2021, was searched for CMV, EBV and SARS-CoV-2 annotated TCRs, excluding TCRs annotated for multiple antigens. Through fastp at Q25 and MiXCR, TCRdb rebuilt clones from the public reads, retaining in-frame beta chains. Merged by CDR3 protein, the rows form single entries marked with the most common genes and DNA. For this entry, the V and J calls and clone size follow TCRdb and not the study's own pipeline. Within this sample are 75,000 to 80,000 distinct CDR3 sequences, with approximately 15% of them counted one time only. Clones ranked in the top ten supply approximately 2.9% of the sample.

The data are from a study of early T cells in non-severe SARS-CoV-2 infection (dated by TCRdb to the early 2020s). At the level of the whole study: Because TCR sequencing was done on bulk RNA from unsorted whole blood, the alpha and beta chains could not be paired. General findings and caveats noted by the study authors: VDJdb matching was skewed toward anti-spike CD8 responses and likely underestimated virus-specific expansions by missing private and CD4 specificities.

Germline trimming: 6 bases from V, 0 bases from J; junction bases outside gene matches: 8. Its CDR3 holds 16 amino acids, cysteine through phenylalanine. Solely the CDR3 DNA is kept, with 48 bases framed from the first base. From a lookup of the germline V gene (reference sequence), CDR1 and CDR2 are MNHNY and SVGAGI. The sample consisted of whole blood. The chain is assembled from TRBV6-6 and TRBJ1-5, and 7 junction bases match TRBD1. This TCR was sampled from an adult who was a healthcare worker with PCR-confirmed SARS-CoV-2 infection or an uninfected control (not recorded which). This receptor carries the CDR3 CASSPDRSYSNQPQHF. The sequenced DNA is TGTGCCAGCAGCCCGGACAGGAGCTATAGCAATCAGCCCCAGCATTTT.